This entry concerns a single TCR beta chain. Its matching antigen is unknown. Generated by immunoSEQ multiplex PCR, the TCRdb table keeps only in-frame clones and is missing some. The sample has fewer than 1.6 million clones, about 98.5% seen once; the top ten hold under 0.45%. The data stem from a study of shared clonotypes between healthy human individuals. Study-level background: Two women and a few men aged 18 to 49 made up the donors. Study-wide points: Naive subsets typically showed greater estimated richness than memory subsets. Sampling used blood alone; tissue repertoires probably differ.

Germline V gene sequence: CDR1 SGHAT, CDR2 FQNNGV. V shed 6 bases and J 5 bases; nucleotides not matched to a gene: 15. The CDR3 length is 16 residues. The sample was naive CD4+ T cells sorted from blood. The subset is: CD45RA+ positively selected. The chain recombines TRBV11-2 with TRBJ1-2, with 7 bases matching TRBD1. The clonotype comes from a man aged 30-40 years in good health. The CDR3 reads CASRGVPGTDSYGYTF. CDR3 coding DNA: TGTGCCAGCAGAGGGGTTCCCGGGACAGACTCATATGGCTACACCTTC.